This T cell receptor beta chain was obtained from a study of cytomegalovirus exposure and HLA in healthy donors. Study results and caveats: One variant, a missense change in DCLRE1C, was linked in a later analysis to TCR beta V- and J-gene trimming.

Primers included in the PCR were 60 Vbeta and 13 Jbeta primers. Profiled with immunoSEQ multiplex PCR; TCRdb holds only in-frame clones, not every one. The repertoire includes 110,000 to 150,000 clones, approximately 78% of them detected once, and roughly 4% sits in the top ten. After removal of 0 bases from V and 7 bases from J, the junction contained 18 bases not matched to a gene. This CDR3 has 19 residues. Germline lookup yields CDR1 SGHTA and CDR2 FQGNSA. In regard to this clone: Its antigen is as yet unknown.

V usage is TRBV7-2 and J usage is TRBJ2-1; TRBD2 matches at 7 bases. The sequenced sample was PBMCs. This TCR derives from a woman in her forties in good health and CMV-seropositive. In DNA form, the CDR3 reads TGTGCCAGCAGCTTAGCCCTCCGGGGAAGCGGGGTGGGTCGGAATGAGCAGTTCTTC. Amino acid sequence: CASSLALRGSGVGRNEQFF.